A selection of T cell receptor beta chains follows, all from one sample in a study of blood T cell repertoires in COVID-19. Assay used: immunoSEQ multiplex PCR; TCRdb lists only in-frame clones, some missing. This sample has fewer than 350,000 clones, with 80% to 90% found just once. The sample consisted of PBMCs or T cells enriched from blood (not recorded which). Receptor source: a middle-aged woman with acute COVID-19. Both conserved end residues are part of each CDR3. Each record gives: J gene, V gene, clone size, CDR3 length, CDR3 protein. Clone size, where shown, is once, few, many, or a class for clones that have expanded.

j_call: TRBJ1-2
v_call: TRBV12-3/TRBV12-4
clone_size: -
cdr3_length: 13
cdr3_aa: CASSHIIQGKYTF

j_call: TRBJ2-2
v_call: TRBV27
clone_size: -
cdr3_length: 14
cdr3_aa: CASSSWAGTGELFF

j_call: TRBJ2-2
v_call: TRBV19
clone_size: -
cdr3_length: 15
cdr3_aa: CASYLGTTNTGELFF

j_call: TRBJ1-3
v_call: TRBV4-2
clone_size: -
cdr3_length: 17
cdr3_aa: CASSQTTGGLGGNTIYF

j_call: TRBJ2-3
v_call: TRBV19
clone_size: once
cdr3_length: 17
cdr3_aa: CASSIGGSGRIADTQYF

j_call: TRBJ1-3
v_call: TRBV4-3
clone_size: -
cdr3_length: 15
cdr3_aa: CASSQGTGSGNTIYF

j_call: TRBJ1-6
v_call: TRBV28
clone_size: -
cdr3_length: 14
cdr3_aa: CASTPVGGGSPLHF

j_call: TRBJ2-7
v_call: TRBV27
clone_size: -
cdr3_length: 13
cdr3_aa: CASSGTGLYEQYF

j_call: TRBJ2-7
v_call: TRBV6-5
clone_size: -
cdr3_length: 13
cdr3_aa: CASSYQRYYEQYF

j_call: TRBJ1-2
v_call: TRBV6-5
clone_size: -
cdr3_length: 10
cdr3_aa: CASGDRVDTF

j_call: TRBJ1-2
v_call: TRBV3-1/TRBV3-2
clone_size: -
cdr3_length: 15
cdr3_aa: CASSESPLPYYGYTF

j_call: TRBJ1-2
v_call: TRBV11-2
clone_size: -
cdr3_length: 14
cdr3_aa: CASSPGQVNYGYTF

j_call: TRBJ2-2
v_call: TRBV5-1
clone_size: -
cdr3_length: 14
cdr3_aa: CASSLEQGTGELFF

j_call: TRBJ1-3
v_call: TRBV7-9
clone_size: -
cdr3_length: 16
cdr3_aa: CASGKQGALKGNTIYF

j_call: TRBJ2-7
v_call: TRBV3-1/TRBV3-2
clone_size: once
cdr3_length: 16
cdr3_aa: CASSHLLAGASYEQYF

j_call: TRBJ1-5
v_call: TRBV7-9
clone_size: once
cdr3_length: 15
cdr3_aa: CASSGGQTDNQPQHF

j_call: TRBJ2-1
v_call: TRBV9
clone_size: -
cdr3_length: 15
cdr3_aa: CASSPTSGSGNEQFF

j_call: TRBJ1-4
v_call: TRBV6-5
clone_size: -
cdr3_length: 15
cdr3_aa: CASRNRELSFEKLFF

j_call: TRBJ1-2
v_call: TRBV28
clone_size: -
cdr3_length: 14
cdr3_aa: CASSLGQGSYGYTF

j_call: TRBJ2-5
v_call: TRBV9
clone_size: -
cdr3_length: 13
cdr3_aa: CASSASMRETQYF

j_call: TRBJ1-4
v_call: TRBV6-1
clone_size: once
cdr3_length: 15
cdr3_aa: CASSEGWVGGEKLFF

j_call: TRBJ2-7
v_call: TRBV25-1
clone_size: -
cdr3_length: 13
cdr3_aa: CASSDDRGYEQYF

j_call: TRBJ1-2
v_call: TRBV25-1
clone_size: -
cdr3_length: 14
cdr3_aa: CASSSSLVLAGYTF

j_call: TRBJ2-7
v_call: TRBV5-1
clone_size: -
cdr3_length: 16
cdr3_aa: CASSTGSTGVSYEQYF

j_call: TRBJ2-7
v_call: TRBV28
clone_size: -
cdr3_length: 17
cdr3_aa: CASRIPSGTGRSYEQYF

j_call: TRBJ1-1
v_call: TRBV6-6
clone_size: few
cdr3_length: 12
cdr3_aa: CASSSSHTEAFF

j_call: TRBJ2-1
v_call: TRBV18
clone_size: -
cdr3_length: 17
cdr3_aa: CASSRQGGFSSYNEQFF

j_call: TRBJ2-7
v_call: TRBV2
clone_size: -
cdr3_length: 13
cdr3_aa: CASSEGLTGEQYF

j_call: TRBJ2-7
v_call: TRBV7-2
clone_size: -
cdr3_length: 14
cdr3_aa: CASSLRASFYEQYF

j_call: TRBJ2-3
v_call: TRBV15
clone_size: -
cdr3_length: 16
cdr3_aa: CATSRTTGQGLDTQYF

j_call: TRBJ1-1
v_call: TRBV28
clone_size: -
cdr3_length: 16
cdr3_aa: CASSTATASGNTEAFF

j_call: TRBJ2-2
v_call: TRBV24-1
clone_size: once
cdr3_length: 13
cdr3_aa: CATSDRTSGELFF

j_call: TRBJ2-1
v_call: TRBV4-3
clone_size: -
cdr3_length: 16
cdr3_aa: CASSQVKGLPGNEQFF

j_call: TRBJ1-3
v_call: TRBV28
clone_size: few
cdr3_length: 16
cdr3_aa: CASSLGGLLSGNTIYF

j_call: TRBJ1-2
v_call: TRBV19
clone_size: -
cdr3_length: 13
cdr3_aa: CASSILGQDGYTF

j_call: TRBJ1-2
v_call: TRBV19
clone_size: -
cdr3_length: 12
cdr3_aa: CASSTPGQTKIF

j_call: TRBJ1-5
v_call: TRBV5-4
clone_size: -
cdr3_length: 16
cdr3_aa: CASSLTNGGRSQPQHF

j_call: TRBJ2-1
v_call: TRBV5-4
clone_size: -
cdr3_length: 16
cdr3_aa: CASSLLGTTILNEQFF

j_call: TRBJ1-2
v_call: TRBV6-5
clone_size: -
cdr3_length: 15
cdr3_aa: CASSSNRDRVAGYTF

j_call: TRBJ2-7
v_call: TRBV6-5
clone_size: -
cdr3_length: 13
cdr3_aa: CASRLREIYEQYF